The 11 T cell receptor beta chains presented below share a single source sample, sequenced in a study of vaccination and CD4 T cells after COVID-19. The antigens of these receptors remain unknown. Treatment described: roughly ten-day PBMC culture with coronavirus spike peptide pools or control peptides (ViraFEST assay). An Oncomine TCR Beta short-read assay was used to sequence the DNA from cultured CD4+ T cells. TCRdb passed the PCR reads through MiXCR, listing each CDR3 protein once. The data contain thousands of distinct CDR3 sequences, approximately 67% of them singletons. The material was CD4+ T cells from blood, cultured in vitro, obtained before SARS-CoV-2 vaccination. The receptors here all came from a human donor who had recovered from COVID-19.

This clonotype was observed a handful of times. The V gene is TRBV5-1, the J gene TRBJ2-7; D is ambiguous. The CDR3 consists of 12 residues. The V gene's germline CDR1 is SGHRS and CDR2 YFSETQ. Between the trimmed V and J ends, which lost 0 bases and 2 bases, there was a span of 3 bases. The CDR3 sequence is CASSLVPYEQYF. In DNA, the CDR3 is TGCGCCAGCAGCTTGGTACCCTACGAGCAGTACTTC.

Only one count was recorded for this clonotype. J is TRBJ2-2 and V is TRBV6-5; the D is unclear. The germline V gene encodes CDR1 MNHEY and CDR2 SVGAGI. The CDR3 is 15 amino acids. Trimming left V 2 bases short and J 2 bases short, with 9 bases between. The CDR3 region has the DNA TGTGCCAGCAGTTACAGGTTGCCAAACACCGGGGAGCTGTTTTTT. Translating it yields CASSYRLPNTGELFF.

This chain joins TRBV7-8 and TRBJ1-6; TRBD1 agrees at 8 bases. Germline V gives CDR1 SGHVS, CDR2 FQNEAQ. Trimming took 1 base from V and 13 from J; bases not matched to a gene: 9. The CDR3 runs 15 residues. The CDR3 reads CASSLEQGALSPLHF. In DNA form, the CDR3 reads TGTGCCAGCAGCTTAGAGCAGGGGGCGTTGTCTCCCCTCCACTTT.

The V and J genes are TRBV19 and TRBJ2-5; D gene ambiguous. V dropped 5 bases and J dropped 0 bases, with 7 bases sitting between them. Per germline, CDR1 LNHDA and CDR2 SQIVND (reference sequence). The length of the CDR3 is 13 residues. This CDR3 reads CASSPLYQETQYF. For the CDR3, the DNA is TGTGCCAGTAGTCCCCTCTACCAAGAGACCCAGTACTTC.

This chain joins TRBV2 and TRBJ2-2, with D maybe TRBD1 (6 bases). The CDR3 contains 16 residues. V lost 7 bases, J lost 0 bases, and 15 bases lay in between. Germline V gene lookup returns CDR1 SNHLY and CDR2 FYNNEI. CDR3 residues: CASTNDRRANTGELFF. The CDR3, as DNA: TGTGCCAGCACAAATGACAGGCGGGCGAACACCGGGGAGCTGTTTTTT.

The rearrangement joins TRBV11-2 to TRBJ1-2; D unclear. This CDR3 region has 13 residues. V was trimmed by 3 bases and J by 3 bases, leaving 8 bases between them. The germline V gene encodes CDR1 SGHAT and CDR2 FQNNGV. The DNA for the CDR3 is TGTGCCAGCAGCTTGGGGAGCTACTATGGCTACACCTTC. It specifies CASSLGSYYGYTF.

The chain is built from TRBV19 and TRBJ1-5; the match to TRBD1 covers 12 bases. CDR1 is LNHDA and CDR2 is SQIVND in the germline V gene (reference sequence). The CDR3 has 20 amino acids. V shed 2 bases and J 0 bases; nucleotides not matched to a gene: 11. CDR3 sequence reads: CASSIRGTGGRRGSNQPQHF. The CDR3 DNA sequence: TGTGCCAGTAGTATACGCGGGACAGGGGGCAGGAGGGGTAGCAATCAGCCCCAGCATTTT.

The chain uses TRBV11-2 and TRBJ1-6, with D maybe TRBD1 (6 bases). V lost 3 bases and J 9 bases, leaving 9 bases between the germline ends. This CDR3 is 13 amino acids long. Looked up from germline, CDR1 is SGHAT and CDR2 is FQNNGV. The chain's CDR3 is CASSFTGSSPLHF. CDR3 nucleotide sequence: TGTGCCAGCAGCTTCACAGGGAGTTCACCCCTCCACTTT.

This clonotype was detected only a few times. The chain carries TRBV7-6 and TRBJ2-2, with TRBD2 matching 11 bases. The junction had 9 bases not matched to a gene; V was cut back by 6 bases and J by 0 bases. The CDR3 covers 18 residues. The germline gives CDR1 SGHVS, CDR2 FNYEAQ. CDR3 DNA: TGTGCCAGCAGACCACTAGCGGGAGTGTCCGCGAACACCGGGGAGCTGTTTTTT. This sequence encodes CASRPLAGVSANTGELFF.

The chain carries TRBV28 and TRBJ1-5; D is possibly TRBD1 (6 bases). CDR1 and CDR2 from the germline V gene are MDHEN and SYDVKM. The CDR3 runs to 14 residues. V lost 5 bases and J 6 bases, leaving 14 bases between the germline ends. CDR3 in DNA: TGTGCCAGCAGTACCCGGGGGCTCGGTCAGCCCCAGCATTTT. Amino acid sequence: CASSTRGLGQPQHF.

The chain links TRBV30 to TRBJ2-7; 7 nucleotides line up with TRBD1. Germline V gene data show CDR1 as GTSNPN and CDR2 as SVGIG (reference sequence). Trimming removed 5 bases from V and 2 bases from J; junction bases left unmatched: 3. The CDR3 sequence is 12 residues long. The CDR3 coding sequence is TGTGCCTGGGGGACAGATACCTACGAGCAGTACTTC. It is translated as CAWGTDTYEQYF.